This T cell receptor (beta chain) stems from a study of blood T cell repertoires in COVID-19. Overall study context: Acute and convalescent COVID-19 specimens originated in the United States, Italy and Spain. Nucleic acid was either cDNA or gDNA, and it came from T cells, B-cell-depleted T cells, or PBMCs.

The CDR3 contains 14 residues. Looked up from germline, CDR1 is SGDLS and CDR2 is YYNGEE. Trimming removed 1 base at V and 2 bases at J, with 9 bases between. As processed by the authors: Quantification of nucleated cells was approximated via reference gene primer amplification. Method: immunoSEQ multiplex PCR; TCRdb's copy keeps in-frame clones and lacks some. That table supplies the V and J calls and clone size; D and trimming were determined from the DNA. Of roughly 150,000 clones in the sample, 88% are singletons; the top ten hold more than 2%. The sequenced sample consisted of peripheral blood. The chain couples TRBV9 to TRBJ1-2; weak D call: TRBD1 (6 bases). This TCR was recovered from a man aged 45 to 65 who had recovered from COVID-19. CDR3 DNA: TGTGCCAGCAGCGTACTCGACAGGAACTATGGCTACACCTTC. Translated: CASSVLDRNYGYTF.